This section outlines one TCR beta chain sequence together with its context. A Seattle source enrolled patients during active infection and followed them longitudinally. This sample is part of a study of blood T cell repertoires in COVID-19. Background on the study: There were acute and convalescent COVID-19 samples, and they came from the United States, Italy and Spain. T cells, B-cell-depleted T cells, or PBMCs supplied cDNA or gDNA.

Study processing details: Estimates of nucleated cell counts were drawn from the amplification of reference gene primers. The repertoire was sequenced with immunoSEQ multiplex PCR; TCRdb's copy has only in-frame clones and lacks some. Clone size and V and J calls were adopted from that table, with D and trimming inferred from the DNA. The repertoire holds 200,000 to 250,000 clones, with about 83% as singletons. This CDR3 contains 13 residues. Trimming shortened V by 5 bases and J by 4 bases, and 11 bases separated the two germline ends. Germline CDR1 and CDR2: MNHEY and SVGAGI. This clonotype was obtained from an elderly woman with COVID-19, enrolled during active disease. The chain combines TRBV6-5 with TRBJ1-2; D may be TRBD1 (6 bases). Sequenced sample: peripheral blood. The CDR3 sequence is CASSPRQAYGYTF. For the CDR3, the DNA is TGTGCCAGCAGTCCCCGACAGGCCTATGGCTACACCTTC.